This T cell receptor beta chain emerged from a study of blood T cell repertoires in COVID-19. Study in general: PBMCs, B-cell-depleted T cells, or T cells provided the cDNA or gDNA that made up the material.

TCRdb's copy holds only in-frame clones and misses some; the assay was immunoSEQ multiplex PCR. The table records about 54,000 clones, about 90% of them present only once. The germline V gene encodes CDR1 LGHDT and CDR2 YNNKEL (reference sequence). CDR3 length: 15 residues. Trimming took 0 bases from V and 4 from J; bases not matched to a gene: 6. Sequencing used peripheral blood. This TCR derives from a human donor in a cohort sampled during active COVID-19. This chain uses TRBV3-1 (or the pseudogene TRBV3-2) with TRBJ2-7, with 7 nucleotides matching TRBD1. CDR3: CASSQDPGRGYEQYF. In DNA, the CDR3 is TGTGCCAGCAGCCAAGATCCTGGCAGGGGGTACGAGCAGTACTTC.